The 5 T cell receptor beta chains in this list originate from one sample, sequenced in a study of T cell changes during pregnancy in multiple sclerosis. The protocol was immunoSEQ multiplex PCR, while the TCRdb copy is restricted to in-frame clones and leaves out a portion. The table shows 100,000 or so clones, with 90% to 95% occurring only once. Sequencing used peripheral blood, obtained in the third trimester of pregnancy. These receptors were taken from a female donor with multiple sclerosis, enrolled in a pregnancy study.

The rearrangement uses TRBV7-3 and TRBJ2-2; 8 bases align to TRBD2. Germline V gene data show CDR1 as SGHTA and CDR2 as FQGTGA. J lost 8 bases, V lost 5 bases, and 10 bases had no gene match. The CDR3 contains 15 residues. The CDR3 spells CASSQTSGSRGELFF. CDR3 nucleotides: TGTGCCAGCAGCCAGACGAGCGGGAGTCGAGGGGAGCTGTTTTTT.

The chain couples TRBV10-3 to TRBJ2-7; tentative D call: TRBD2 (7 bases). CDR3 length: 14 amino acids. V was pared by 2 bases and J by 2 bases, with 10 bases between. The germline V gene encodes CDR1 ENHRY and CDR2 SYGVKD. DNA of the CDR3: TGTGCCATCAGTGAGCGGGGGGCGGCCTACGAGCAGTACTTC. It yields the protein CAISERGAAYEQYF.

This clone was recorded once. The chain recombines TRBV2 with TRBJ2-2; no clear D. This CDR3 comprises 17 residues. The germline V gene encodes CDR1 SNHLY and CDR2 FYNNEI. V was trimmed by 2 bases and J by 4 bases, leaving 17 bases between them. This CDR3 reads CASSEYFDGLVTGELFF. As DNA, the CDR3 is TGTGCCAGCAGTGAATACTTTGACGGGTTGGTCACCGGGGAGCTGTTTTTT.

V gene TRBV2 combines with J gene TRBJ2-5; weak D call: TRBD2 (5 bases). V was trimmed by 6 bases and J by 3 bases, leaving 11 bases between them. CDR1 is SNHLY, CDR2 FYNNEI, per germline. CDR3 length: 13 amino acids. The CDR3 loop reads CASRELTKETQYF. The CDR3 DNA is TGTGCCAGCAGAGAGCTGACTAAAGAGACCCAGTACTTC.

V is TRBV9 and J is TRBJ2-1; perhaps TRBD1 as D (6 bases). Germline assignment: CDR1 SGDLS and CDR2 YYNGEE. The CDR3 is 13 amino acids. V lost 3 bases to trimming and J lost 5 bases, with 9 bases between them. The CDR3 sequence is CASSGDRNNEQFF. The CDR3 bases are TGTGCCAGCAGCGGCGACAGGAACAATGAGCAGTTCTTC.